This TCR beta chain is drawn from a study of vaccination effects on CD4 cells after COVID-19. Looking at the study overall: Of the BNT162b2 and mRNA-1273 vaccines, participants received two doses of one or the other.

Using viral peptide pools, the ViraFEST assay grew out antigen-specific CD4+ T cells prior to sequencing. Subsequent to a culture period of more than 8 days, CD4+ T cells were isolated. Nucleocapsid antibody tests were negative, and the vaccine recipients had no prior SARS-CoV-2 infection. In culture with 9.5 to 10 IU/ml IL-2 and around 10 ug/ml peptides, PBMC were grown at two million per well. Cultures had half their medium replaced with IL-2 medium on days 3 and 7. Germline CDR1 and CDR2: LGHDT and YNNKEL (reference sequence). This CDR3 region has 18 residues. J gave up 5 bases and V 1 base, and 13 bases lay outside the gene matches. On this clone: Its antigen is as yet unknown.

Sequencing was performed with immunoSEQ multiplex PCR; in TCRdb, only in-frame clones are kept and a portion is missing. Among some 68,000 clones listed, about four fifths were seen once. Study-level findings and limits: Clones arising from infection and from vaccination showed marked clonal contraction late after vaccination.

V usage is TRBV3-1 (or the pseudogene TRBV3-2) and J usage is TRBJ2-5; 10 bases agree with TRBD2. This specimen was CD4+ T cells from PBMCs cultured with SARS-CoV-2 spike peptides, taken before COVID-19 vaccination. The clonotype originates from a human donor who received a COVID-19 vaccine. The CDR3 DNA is TGTGCCAGCAGCCAAGTTCTGTATAGCGGGGGGTCCCGGGAGACCCAGTACTTC. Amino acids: CASSQVLYSGGSRETQYF.